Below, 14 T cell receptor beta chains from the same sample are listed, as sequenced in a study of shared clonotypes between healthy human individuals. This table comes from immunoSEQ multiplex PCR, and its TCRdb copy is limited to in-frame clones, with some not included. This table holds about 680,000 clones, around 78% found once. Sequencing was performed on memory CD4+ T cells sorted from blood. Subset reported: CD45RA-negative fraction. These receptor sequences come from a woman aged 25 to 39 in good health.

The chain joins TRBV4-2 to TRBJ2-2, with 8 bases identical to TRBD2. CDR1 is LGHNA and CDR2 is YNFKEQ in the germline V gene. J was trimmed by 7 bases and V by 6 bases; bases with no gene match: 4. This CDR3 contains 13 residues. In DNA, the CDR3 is TGTGCCAGCAGAGAGCGGGAGAGCGGGGAGCTGTTTTTT. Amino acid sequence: CASRERESGELFF.

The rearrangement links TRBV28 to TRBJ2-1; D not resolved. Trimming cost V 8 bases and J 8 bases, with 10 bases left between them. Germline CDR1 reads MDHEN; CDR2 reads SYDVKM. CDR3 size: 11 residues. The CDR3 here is CASRNADEQFF. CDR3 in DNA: TGTGCCAGCCGAAACGCCGATGAGCAGTTCTTC.

The CDR3 reads CASSLMGSGNTIYF. CDR3 coding DNA: TGTGCCAGCAGTTTAATGGGATCTGGAAACACCATATATTTT. The chain joins TRBV27 to TRBJ1-3; D uncertain. V lost 2 bases and J lost 1, with 6 bases in between. The CDR3 loop spans 14 amino acids. Germline lookup yields CDR1 MNHEY and CDR2 SMNVEV (reference sequence).

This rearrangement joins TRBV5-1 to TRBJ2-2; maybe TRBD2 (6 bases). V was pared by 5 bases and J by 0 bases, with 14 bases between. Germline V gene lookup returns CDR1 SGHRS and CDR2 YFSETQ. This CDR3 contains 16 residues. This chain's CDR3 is CASRTRAGPNTGELFF. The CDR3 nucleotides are TGCGCCAGCAGGACTAGAGCGGGCCCGAACACCGGGGAGCTGTTTTTT.

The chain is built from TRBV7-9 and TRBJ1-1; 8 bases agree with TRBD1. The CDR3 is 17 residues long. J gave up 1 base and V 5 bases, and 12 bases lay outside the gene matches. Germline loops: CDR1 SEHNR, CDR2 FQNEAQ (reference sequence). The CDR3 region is CASSPRYRTGRNTEAFF. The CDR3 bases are TGTGCCAGCAGCCCTAGATACCGGACAGGGAGGAACACTGAAGCTTTCTTT.

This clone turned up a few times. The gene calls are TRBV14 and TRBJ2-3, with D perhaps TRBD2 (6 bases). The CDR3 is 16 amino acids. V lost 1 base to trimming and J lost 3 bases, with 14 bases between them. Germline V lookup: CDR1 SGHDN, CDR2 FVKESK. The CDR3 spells CASSQVGGSSTDTQYF. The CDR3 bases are TGTGCCAGCAGCCAAGTAGGAGGGAGTTCGACAGATACGCAGTATTTT.

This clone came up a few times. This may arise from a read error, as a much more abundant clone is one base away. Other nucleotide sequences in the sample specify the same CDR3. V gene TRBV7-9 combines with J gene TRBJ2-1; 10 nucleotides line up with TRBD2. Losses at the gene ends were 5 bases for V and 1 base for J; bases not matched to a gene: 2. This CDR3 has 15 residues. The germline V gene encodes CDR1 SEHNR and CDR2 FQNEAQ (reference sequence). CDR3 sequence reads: CASSRSGGSYNEQFF. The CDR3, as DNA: TGTGCCAGCAGCCGTAGCGGGGGGTCCTACAATGAGCAGTTCTTC.

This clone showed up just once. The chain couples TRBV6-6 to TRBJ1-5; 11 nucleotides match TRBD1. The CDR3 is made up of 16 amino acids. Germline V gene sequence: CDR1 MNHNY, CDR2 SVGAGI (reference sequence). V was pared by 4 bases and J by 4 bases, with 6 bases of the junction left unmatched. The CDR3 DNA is TGTGCCAGCAGTTCCCGGGACAGGGGGGAGAATCAGCCCCAGCATTTT. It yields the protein CASSSRDRGENQPQHF.

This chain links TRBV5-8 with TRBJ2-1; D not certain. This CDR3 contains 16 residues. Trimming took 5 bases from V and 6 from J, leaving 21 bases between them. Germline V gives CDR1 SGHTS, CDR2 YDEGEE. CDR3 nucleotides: TGTGCCAGCAGTCTCGCGATTACCGTCTCACCCAATGAGCAGTTCTTC. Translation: CASSLAITVSPNEQFF.

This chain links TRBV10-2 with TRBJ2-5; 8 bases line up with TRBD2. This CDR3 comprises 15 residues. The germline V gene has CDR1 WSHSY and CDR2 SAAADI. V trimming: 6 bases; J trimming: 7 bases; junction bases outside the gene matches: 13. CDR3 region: CASREGPGTSGTQYF. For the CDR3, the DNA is TGCGCCAGCAGGGAAGGCCCTGGGACTAGTGGGACCCAGTACTTC.

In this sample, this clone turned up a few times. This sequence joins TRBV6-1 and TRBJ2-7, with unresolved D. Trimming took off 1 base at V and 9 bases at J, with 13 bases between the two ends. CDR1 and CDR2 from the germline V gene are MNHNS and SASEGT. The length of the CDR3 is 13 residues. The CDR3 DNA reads TGTGCCAGCAGTGAAGTCGCCCCGTTGGTGCAGTACTTC. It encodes CASSEVAPLVQYF.

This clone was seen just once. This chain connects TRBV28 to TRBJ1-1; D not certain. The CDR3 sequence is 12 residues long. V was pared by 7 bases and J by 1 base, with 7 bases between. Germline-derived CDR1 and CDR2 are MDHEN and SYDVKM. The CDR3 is CASKVRNTEAFF. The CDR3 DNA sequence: TGTGCCAGCAAGGTTAGGAACACTGAAGCTTTCTTT.

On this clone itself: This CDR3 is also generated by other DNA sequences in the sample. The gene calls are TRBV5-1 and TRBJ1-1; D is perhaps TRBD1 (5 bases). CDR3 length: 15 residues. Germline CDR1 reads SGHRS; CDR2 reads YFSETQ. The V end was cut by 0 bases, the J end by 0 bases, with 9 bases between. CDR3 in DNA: TGCGCCAGCAGCTTGGCGGGGACGCTGAACACTGAAGCTTTCTTT. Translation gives CASSLAGTLNTEAFF. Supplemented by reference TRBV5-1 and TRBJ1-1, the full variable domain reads KAGVTQTPRYLIKTRGQQVTLSCSPISGHRSVSWYQQTPGQGLQFLFEYFSETQRNKGNFPGRFSGRQFSNSRSEMNVSTLELGDSALYLCASSLAGTLNTEAFFGQGTRLTVV.

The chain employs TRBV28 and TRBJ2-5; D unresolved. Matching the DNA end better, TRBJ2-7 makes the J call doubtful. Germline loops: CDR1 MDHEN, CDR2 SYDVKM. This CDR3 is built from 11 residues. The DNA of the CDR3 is TGTGCCAGCAGGAATAGGGTCGAGCAGTACTTC. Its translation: CASRNRVEQYF.